The 12 T cell receptor beta chains presented below share a single source sample, sequenced in a study of Graves' ophthalmopathy and Graves' hyperthyroidism. The sequenced template was RNA, covering the TCR beta CDR3 region. The first-round RT-PCR employed HTBI primers together with the Qiagen OneStep RT-PCR kit. A multiplex PCR was then performed as the second round. TCRdb reprocessed the multiplex PCR reads via MiXCR and lists one record per CDR3 protein. The sample gives 650,000 to 900,000 distinct CDR3 sequences, 40% of which show up once; 44% is in the top ten. The sequenced sample consisted of peripheral blood. These receptor sequences come from an adult man with Graves' ophthalmopathy.

The CDR3 loop is CASKRVMNTEAFF. CDR3 bases: TGTGCCAGCAAAAGAGTGATGAACACTGAAGCTTTCTTT. The V call is TRBV10-3, the J call TRBJ1-1; D uncertain. V was cut by 10 bases and J by 0 bases, with 12 bases left in between. CDR3 length: 13 amino acids. Germline assignment: CDR1 ENHRY and CDR2 SYGVKD.

The chain combines TRBV7-3 with TRBJ2-2; possible D gene TRBD1, 5 bases. The CDR3 has 14 residues. The V and J ends lost 6 bases and 3 bases respectively, with 11 bases between them. In germline, CDR1 is SGHTA, CDR2 FQGTGA. This CDR3 reads CASSLPGYTGELFF. The CDR3, as DNA: TGTGCCAGCAGTCTCCCAGGGTACACCGGGGAGCTGTTTTTT.

Remarks on this clonotype: One end of the junction is discordant with germline, which a read error may explain. This sequence joins TRBV19 and TRBJ1-5; TRBD1 is a possible D gene (6 bases). This CDR3 contains 14 residues. Germline V gene data show CDR1 as LNHDA and CDR2 as SQIVND (reference sequence). CDR3 loop: CASNIDLEVGGRHF. CDR3 DNA sequence: TGTGCCAGTAATATAGATTTGGAAGTAGGGGGACGGCATTTT. Drawing the rest from reference TRBV19 and TRBJ1-5, the complete variable domain is DGGITQSPKYLFRKEGQNVTLSCEQNLNHDAMYWYRQDPGQGLRLIYYSQIVNDFQKGDIAEGYSVSREKKESFPLTVTSAQKNPTAFYLCASNIDLEVGGRHFGDGTRLSIL.

Only a few counts were recorded for this clonotype. The V and J genes are TRBV7-9 and TRBJ2-2, with D uncertain. CDR3 size: 15 residues. Germline V gene lookup returns CDR1 SEHNR and CDR2 FQNEAQ (reference sequence). Trimming shortened V by 4 bases and J by 4 bases, and 13 bases separated the two germline ends. CDR3 region: CASSSYTRSTGELFF. As DNA, the CDR3 is TGTGCCAGCAGCTCGTATACGCGGAGCACCGGGGAGCTGTTTTTT.

This clonotype occurred a few times. This rearrangement joins TRBV12-3 or TRBV12-4 to TRBJ1-2; D unresolved. V lost 2 bases and J lost 6, with 7 bases in between. This CDR3 has 12 residues. CDR3 sequence: CASSLNWDGYTF. In DNA, the CDR3 is TGTGCCAGCAGTTTAAATTGGGATGGCTACACCTTC.

This clonotype was seen ten or more times. The J gene is TRBJ2-5, the V gene TRBV6-6; D may be TRBD2 (5 bases). Germline V gene sequence: CDR1 MNHNY, CDR2 SVGAGI (reference sequence). V was shortened by 4 bases and J by 4 bases, with 10 bases between the two germline ends. The CDR3 length is 13 residues. The CDR3 DNA reads TGTGCCAGCAGTTCCGTTGCGGGAGAGACCCAGTACTTC. The encoded protein is CASSSVAGETQYF.

This clonotype was seen a handful of times. The V gene is TRBV12-3 or TRBV12-4, the J gene TRBJ1-6; 9 bases agree with TRBD1. This CDR3 comprises 17 residues. J lost 8 bases, V lost 5 bases, and 13 bases had no gene match. CDR3 coding DNA: TGTGCCAGCAGTCCAGCCGGGACAGGGTTGGTCCATTCACCCCTCCACTTT. This encodes CASSPAGTGLVHSPLHF.

The chain joins TRBV2 to TRBJ2-5; maybe TRBD1 (6 bases). The CDR3 loop spans 14 amino acids. Trimming cost V 5 bases and J 3 bases, with 13 bases left between them. Germline-derived CDR1 and CDR2 are SNHLY and FYNNEI. CDR3 sequence: CASSLVDRKETQYF. CDR3 DNA: TGTGCCAGCAGTTTGGTGGACAGAAAAGAGACCCAGTACTTC.

In its sample, this clonotype was seen many times. V and J are TRBV12-3 or TRBV12-4 and TRBJ2-5; tentative D call: TRBD2 (5 bases). The CDR3 loop spans 13 amino acids. V lost 5 bases and J lost 5, with 12 bases in between. CDR3 nucleotides: TGTGCCAGCAGTACCAGGAGGTTTGAGACCCAGTACTTC. Translating it yields CASSTRRFETQYF.

The chain is built from TRBV29-1 and TRBJ1-2, with 12 bases that match TRBD1. The CDR3 consists of 13 residues. CDR1 and CDR2 (germline): SQVTM, ANQGSEA. The V gene end was trimmed by 6 bases and the J gene end by 8 bases; junction bases not matched to a gene: 7. The CDR3 nucleotides are TGCAGCGTGGAGGGACAGGGGGCTCAAGGCTACACCTTC. Protein sequence: CSVEGQGAQGYTF.

The chain employs TRBV2 and TRBJ1-5, with 9 bases that match TRBD1. Unmatched junction bases numbered 7, after V lost 5 bases and J lost 5 bases. Germline CDR1 SNHLY, CDR2 FYNNEI. CDR3 length: 15 residues. CDR3: CASSSDRGYDQPQHF. In DNA, the CDR3 is TGTGCCAGCAGTTCGGACAGGGGCTACGATCAGCCCCAGCATTTT. Complete variable domain (other parts from reference TRBV2 and TRBJ1-5): EPEVTQTPSHQVTQMGQEVILRCVPISNHLYFYWYRQILGQKVEFLVSFYNNEISEKSEIFDDQFSVERPDGSNFTLKIRSTKLEDSAMYFCASSSDRGYDQPQHFGDGTRLSIL.

This clonotype has a count of ten or more. The genes are TRBV19 and TRBJ1-1; a possible D gene is TRBD1 (6 bases). The CDR3 is made up of 15 amino acids. Trimming cost V 5 bases and J 4 bases, with 17 bases left between them. Germline CDR1 LNHDA, CDR2 SQIVND (reference sequence). The CDR3 DNA follows: TGTGCCAGTAGTCGGGGGCAGGGCATTGGCACTGAAGCTTTCTTT. It is translated as CASSRGQGIGTEAFF.